The 16 T cell receptor beta chains listed next were all sequenced from one sample in a study of blood T cells in healthy people across ages. A second PCR, run for roughly 7 to 12 cycles, used a sample-barcoded 5' primer plus a J-beta primer mix. TCRdb reanalysed the 5' RACE reads using MiXCR and keeps one entry per CDR3 protein. In the table there are under 700,000 distinct CDR3 sequences, about 24% of which are singletons. Separately, the same data were catalogued under a study of T cells of mothers and their children.

The sample was blood. Receptors originate from a boy under 18 in good health.

The V gene is TRBV7-9, the J gene TRBJ1-2; TRBD1 matches at 11 bases. The CDR3 runs 16 residues. V lost 0 bases and J lost 7; bases outside the gene matches: 7. Germline lookup yields CDR1 SEHNR and CDR2 FQNEAQ (reference sequence). For the CDR3, the DNA is TGTGCCAGCAGCTTAGCTCGGGACAGGGGGGCTGCTGGCTACACCTTC. Translation: CASSLARDRGAAGYTF.

The chain employs TRBV7-2 and TRBJ1-1; D might be TRBD1 (6 bases). The CDR3 covers 15 residues. In germline, CDR1 is SGHTA, CDR2 FQGNSA. The V gene lost 5 bases and the J gene lost 1 base, with 14 bases spanning the gap. The CDR3 protein is CASSKTGQRNTEAFF. The CDR3 coding sequence is TGTGCCAGCAGCAAAACAGGACAGAGGAACACTGAAGCTTTCTTT.

This clonotype occurred many times. The V gene is TRBV21-1, the J gene TRBJ2-2. TRBV21-1 is a recognized pseudogene. CDR3 length equals 13 residues. The CDR3 here is CASSKKNTGELFF. In DNA form, the CDR3 reads TGTGCCAGCAGCAAAAAGAACACCGGGGAGCTGTTTTTT.

This clonotype was observed a few times. The chain carries TRBV6-4 and TRBJ2-6, with no clear D. This CDR3 contains 16 residues. V lost 0 bases to trimming and J lost 1 base, with 7 bases between them. Germline CDR1 and CDR2: MRHNA and SNTAGT. The CDR3 DNA follows: TGTGCCAGCAGTGACTCTATGGGTTCTGGGGCCAACGTCCTGACTTTC. This encodes CASSDSMGSGANVLTF.

The gene calls are TRBV12-3 or TRBV12-4 and TRBJ1-2; D call uncertain. Trimming removed 8 bases at V and 7 bases at J, with 20 bases between. The CDR3 extends over 14 amino acids. The chain's CDR3 is CASAWRKISSGYTF. DNA of the CDR3: TGTGCCAGCGCCTGGCGGAAGATTTCTAGTGGCTACACCTTC.

This clonotype was observed a few times. This sequence joins TRBV2 and TRBJ2-3; D is unclear. This CDR3 is built from 12 residues. Germline CDR1 reads SNHLY; CDR2 reads FYNNEI. The V and J ends lost 5 bases and 2 bases respectively, with 5 bases between them. The CDR3 nucleotides read TGTGCCAGCAGTCAGAACACAGATACGCAGTATTTT. Translating gives CASSQNTDTQYF.

This chain joins TRBV20-1 and TRBJ1-2; D possibly corresponds to TRBD1 (5 bases). Germline-derived CDR1 and CDR2 are DFQATT and SNEGSKA (reference sequence). The CDR3 is 14 amino acids. The V and J ends lost 2 bases and 5 bases respectively, with 15 bases between them. CDR3 region: CSARIGARAYGYTF. The CDR3 nucleotides are TGCAGTGCTAGAATTGGGGCCAGGGCGTATGGCTACACCTTC.

The rearrangement links TRBV28 to TRBJ1-1, with TRBD1 as a possible D gene (5 bases). The CDR3 consists of 14 residues. The germline V gene has CDR1 MDHEN and CDR2 SYDVKM. Trimming shortened V by 4 bases and J by 4 bases, and 13 bases separated the two germline ends. The CDR3 here is CASSWRGGGTEAFF. DNA of the CDR3: TGTGCCAGCAGTTGGAGGGGCGGGGGCACTGAAGCTTTCTTT. Using reference TRBV28 and TRBJ1-1 for the parts outside the CDR3, the full variable domain is DVKVTQSSRYLVKRTGEKVFLECVQDMDHENMFWYRQDPGLGLRLIYFSYDVKMKEKGDIPEGYSVSREKKERFSLILESASTNQTSMYLCASSWRGGGTEAFFGQGTRLTVV.

This clonotype was recorded a few times. CDR3 nucleotides: TGTGCCAGCAGTCCATCCCCGATTGGGGCCAACGTCCTGACTTTC. Translated: CASSPSPIGANVLTF. The V call is TRBV12-3 or TRBV12-4, the J call TRBJ2-6; D gene ambiguous. The CDR3 has 15 amino acids. V lost 5 bases and J lost 3, with 11 bases in between.

In its sample, this clonotype was seen many times. The chain has TRBV28 and TRBJ2-5, with D possibly TRBD2 on 6 matching bases. Trimming shortened V by 6 bases and J by 4 bases, and 30 bases separated the two germline ends. The CDR3 consists of 19 residues. CDR1 MDHEN and CDR2 SYDVKM come from the germline V gene. CDR3 in DNA: TGTGCCAGCAGCTCCGGCAGTTTTCAAGGGGAGGCCCCAAGAGAGACCCAGTACTTC. It yields the protein CASSSGSFQGEAPRETQYF.

The chain is built from TRBV4-2 and TRBJ2-3; D gene unclear. V gave up 0 bases and J gave up 4 bases, with 14 bases separating them. This CDR3 has 16 residues. The germline V gene encodes CDR1 LGHNA and CDR2 YNFKEQ. The CDR3, as DNA: TGTGCCAGCAGCCAAGATTCCCTCGCCGGGTCAGATACGCAGTATTTT. Translation: CASSQDSLAGSDTQYF.

J is TRBJ2-7 and V is TRBV20-1; perhaps TRBD2 as D (6 bases). In germline, CDR1 is DFQATT, CDR2 SNEGSKA (reference sequence). There are 12 residues in the CDR3. V lost 3 bases to trimming and J lost 3 bases, with 9 bases between them. The CDR3 here is CSASAGFYEQYF. CDR3 sequence (DNA): TGCAGTGCTAGTGCGGGATTCTACGAGCAGTACTTC.

Comment on this clonotype: The germline gene is not matched at one end of the junction; a read error may be the cause. V usage is TRBV28 and J usage is TRBJ1-2; 7 bases fit TRBD1. The germline CDR1 and CDR2 sequences are MDHEN and SYDVKM. The CDR3 loop spans 17 amino acids. Written as DNA, the CDR3 is TGTGCCGGCAGCCCTTACAACTTCGACAGGGACCACTATGGCTACACCTTC. Translating gives CAGSPYNFDRDHYGYTF.

Ten or more counts support this clonotype. V is TRBV27 and J is TRBJ2-7, with 7 bases matching TRBD1. Germline V gives CDR1 MNHEY, CDR2 SMNVEV (reference sequence). The V segment lost 6 bases and the J segment 0 bases; nucleotides outside the gene matches: 2. The CDR3 is 13 amino acids. Written as DNA, the CDR3 is TGTGCCAGCAGCCGACAGGGCTCCTACGAGCAGTACTTC. This sequence encodes CASSRQGSYEQYF.

The rearrangement joins TRBV12-3 or TRBV12-4 to TRBJ2-5; 9 bases line up with TRBD2. The DNA end is more similar to TRBJ2-1, so the J call may be wrong. The length of the CDR3 is 15 residues. CDR3 in amino acids: CASSLEERGVNEQFF. CDR3 nucleotides: TGTGCCAGCAGTTTAGAAGAGCGGGGGGTTAATGAGCAGTTCTTC.

This chain uses TRBV7-2 with TRBJ2-7; 10 bases align to TRBD1. The CDR3 spans 15 residues. Losses at the gene ends were 5 bases for V and 3 bases for J; bases not matched to a gene: 7. Germline V gene sequence: CDR1 SGHTA, CDR2 FQGNSA. The CDR3 nucleotides read TGTGCCAGCAGCCACCGACAGGGGGCTTACTACGAGCAGTACTTC. Amino acids: CASSHRQGAYYEQYF.